This is a list of T cell receptor beta chains from one sample in a study of T cell repertoires in cytomegalovirus infection. These TCRs are of unknown antigen specificity. Each CDR3 protein is one row after TCRdb ran MiXCR on the reads. Counted here are about 920,000 distinct CDR3 sequences, roughly 30% occurring once; the ten biggest clones make up about 14%. Specimen: cultured CD8+ T cells from PBMCs, collected from culture after CMV antigen stimulation. These receptors were taken from a human donor in good health (CMV status not recorded). Some clones in this sample may be carry-over from other donors' samples. Each CDR3 is given with its conserved first and last residue. D genes are given only for firm matches. Part of the rows lack a size; the others show once, few, many or a class for expanded clones.

d_gene: NA; j_gene: TRBJ2-5; v_gene: TRBV18; abundance: few; CDR3nt: TGTGCCAGCTCACCACCGTTCGGCTTCGGAGAGACCCAGTACTTC; CDR3aa: CASSPPFGFGETQYF
d_gene: TRBD2; j_gene: TRBJ2-3; v_gene: TRBV5-8; abundance: NA; CDR3nt: TGTGCCAGCAGCCACCGGCTAGCGGGGGGGCCAGGAGCAGATACGCAGTATTTT; CDR3aa: CASSHRLAGGPGADTQYF
d_gene: NA; j_gene: TRBJ2-7; v_gene: TRBV7-8; abundance: many; CDR3nt: TGTGCCAGCAGCCCGGACCCCACCGGAGTCTACGAGCAGTACTTC; CDR3aa: CASSPDPTGVYEQYF
d_gene: NA; j_gene: TRBJ2-1; v_gene: TRBV5-6; abundance: few; CDR3nt: TGTGCCAGCAGAGGTGTGCTAAATCCTAACTCCTACAATGAGCAGTTCTTC; CDR3aa: CASRGVLNPNSYNEQFF
d_gene: TRBD2; j_gene: TRBJ2-1; v_gene: TRBV7-6; abundance: NA; CDR3nt: TGTGCCAGCAGCTTAAGTGGAGCGGGGGAGGGTGAGCAGTTCTTC; CDR3aa: CASSLSGAGEGEQFF
d_gene: TRBD1; j_gene: TRBJ2-1; v_gene: TRBV7-9; abundance: NA; CDR3nt: TGTGCCAGCAGCAAACGGGACAGGTACAATGAGCAGTTCTTC; CDR3aa: CASSKRDRYNEQFF
d_gene: NA; j_gene: TRBJ2-5; v_gene: TRBV25-1; abundance: NA; CDR3nt: TGTGCCAGCAGTGAATGGGGCGGAGGTCAAGAGACCCAGTACTTC; CDR3aa: CASSEWGGGQETQYF
d_gene: NA; j_gene: TRBJ2-7; v_gene: TRBV6-5; abundance: NA; CDR3nt: TGTGCCAGCAGTTTAATAAGCCACGACGAGCAGTACTTC; CDR3aa: CASSLISHDEQYF
d_gene: NA; j_gene: TRBJ2-3; v_gene: TRBV7-2; abundance: many; CDR3nt: TGTGCCAGCAGTTCAGATCAGGGTCCTCGCACAGATACGCAGTATTTT; CDR3aa: CASSSDQGPRTDTQYF
d_gene: NA; j_gene: TRBJ2-7; v_gene: TRBV23-1; abundance: NA; CDR3nt: TGCGCCAGCAGTCAAGCAAAGGGGGCGGGGGAGCAGTACTTC; CDR3aa: CASSQAKGAGEQYF
d_gene: TRBD1; j_gene: TRBJ1-5; v_gene: TRBV6-2/TRBV6-3; abundance: few; CDR3nt: TGTGCCAGCAGTTTACTAATAGGATCCGGGACAGGCCAGCAGCCCCAGCATTTT; CDR3aa: CASSLLIGSGTGQQPQHF
d_gene: NA; j_gene: TRBJ2-1; v_gene: TRBV5-1; abundance: NA; CDR3nt: TGCGCCAGCAGCTTGGCCAGGGGTTTCTACAATGAGCAGTTCTTC; CDR3aa: CASSLARGFYNEQFF
d_gene: NA; j_gene: TRBJ2-7; v_gene: TRBV27; abundance: NA; CDR3nt: TGTGCCAGCAGTTCCCCGGTTCTGAGCTCCTACGAGCAGTACTTC; CDR3aa: CASSSPVLSSYEQYF
d_gene: TRBD1; j_gene: TRBJ2-1; v_gene: TRBV25-1; abundance: few; CDR3nt: TGTGCCAGCAGAAGAGGTGTAGGACAGGGCGTCGGTGAGCAGTTCTTC; CDR3aa: CASRRGVGQGVGEQFF